This entry lists 23 T cell receptor beta chains sequenced from one sample in a study of blood T cell repertoires in COVID-19. Sequencing used immunoSEQ multiplex PCR; TCRdb keeps in-frame clones, though not all of them. The data hold approximately 130,000 clones, with around 89% observed a single time. Specimen: peripheral blood. The receptors stem from a man in his fifties with acute or convalescent COVID-19.

The chain combines TRBV7-2 with TRBJ2-7, with a tentative D call TRBD2 (5 bases). Germline V CDR1 and CDR2: SGHTA, FQGNSA. This CDR3 spans 13 amino acids. Deletions cut 1 base from V and 2 bases from J, with 6 bases between. Written as DNA, the CDR3 is TGTGCCAGCAGCTTAGGAGGGCCCTACGAGCAGTACTTC. It is translated as CASSLGGPYEQYF.

The V and J genes are TRBV21-1 and TRBJ1-4. TRBV21-1 is given as a pseudogene. The CDR3 extends over 19 amino acids. This chain's CDR3 is CASSTNSCGGRSTNEKLFF. DNA for the CDR3: TGTGCCAGCAGCACAAACTCTTGTGGAGGGCGATCAACTAATGAAAAACTGTTTTTT.

V gene TRBV19 combines with J gene TRBJ2-2, with 7 bases lining up with TRBD1. The V gene's germline CDR1 is LNHDA and CDR2 SQIVND (reference sequence). The CDR3 length is 15 residues. V shed 7 bases and J 4 bases; nucleotides not matched to a gene: 9. Here the CDR3 DNA reads TGTGCCAGTACCACGTCCAGGGGGAGCACCGGGGAGCTGTTTTTT. It specifies CASTTSRGSTGELFF.

The chain joins TRBV5-1 to TRBJ2-1; the D gene is possibly TRBD1 (6 bases). This CDR3 has 12 amino acids. Germline-derived CDR1 and CDR2 are SGHRS and YFSETQ. V was trimmed by 0 bases and J by 15 bases, leaving 13 bases between them. The CDR3 protein is CASSLDEGVGFF. The CDR3 nucleotides are TGCGCCAGCAGCTTGGATGAGGGGGTAGGGTTCTTC. The variable domain in full, with the rest retrieved from reference TRBV5-1 and TRBJ2-1, is KAGVTQTPRYLIKTRGQQVTLSCSPISGHRSVSWYQQTPGQGLQFLFEYFSETQRNKGNFPGRFSGRQFSNSRSEMNVSTLELGDSALYLCASSLDEGVGFFGPGTRLTVL.

The chain joins TRBV7-6 to TRBJ2-5, with D perhaps TRBD2 (6 bases). V was clipped by 5 bases and J by 2 bases, with 18 bases between them. This CDR3 has 16 residues. The germline gives CDR1 SGHVS, CDR2 FNYEAQ. In DNA, the CDR3 is TGTGCCAGCAGCCCCCGGGACTCCCGATGGCAAGAGACCCAGTACTTC. This translates into CASSPRDSRWQETQYF.

The chain employs TRBV6-8 and TRBJ2-7; D ambiguous. The CDR3 extends over 14 amino acids. Trimming cost V 10 bases and J 7 bases, with 23 bases left between them. Germline V gives CDR1 MNHGY, CDR2 SAAAGT. The CDR3 coding sequence is TGTGCCACCTTTTGGGCTCCCCAGATTCCGGAGCAGTACTTC. Amino acids: CATFWAPQIPEQYF.

The chain couples TRBV6-2 or TRBV6-3 to TRBJ2-6; TRBD1 agrees at 7 bases. This CDR3 spans 20 amino acids. CDR1 and CDR2 from the germline V gene are MNHEY and SVGEGT. Unmatched junction bases numbered 15, after V lost 4 bases and J lost 0 bases. CDR3 residues: CASSSRYEMGQNSGANVLTF. The DNA of the CDR3 is TGTGCCAGCAGTTCGAGATACGAGATGGGACAGAACTCTGGGGCCAACGTCCTGACTTTC.

CDR3: CASGYQGHEQYF. The CDR3 DNA sequence: TGTGCTAGTGGCTATCAGGGCCACGAGCAGTACTTC. V is TRBV12-5 and J is TRBJ2-7; D is perhaps TRBD1 (5 bases). Germline CDR1 LGHNT, CDR2 FRNRAP. Between the trimmed V and J ends, which lost 6 bases and 5 bases, there was a span of 11 bases. The CDR3 length is 12 residues.

The rearrangement uses TRBV3-1 (or the pseudogene TRBV3-2) and TRBJ1-4, with D perhaps matching TRBD1 (6 bases). The V gene lost 0 bases and the J gene lost 8 bases, with 22 bases spanning the gap. The CDR3 runs 18 residues. The germline CDR1 and CDR2 sequences are LGHDT and YNNKEL (reference sequence). CDR3 DNA sequence: TGTGCCAGCAGCCAAGAGAATGCCGCGGGGGGCCCGATGGAAAAACTGTTTTTT. Protein sequence: CASSQENAAGGPMEKLFF.

The rearrangement joins TRBV3-1 (or the pseudogene TRBV3-2) to TRBJ1-2; tentative D call: TRBD1 (5 bases). Germline CDR1 LGHDT, CDR2 YNNKEL (reference sequence). The germline V and J ends were trimmed by 4 bases and 4 bases, with 13 bases remaining between them. This CDR3 region has 14 residues. Here the CDR3 reads CASSPLRDSYGYTF. The CDR3 nucleotides are TGTGCCAGCAGCCCCCTTAGAGACAGCTATGGCTACACCTTC.

The chain is built from TRBV7-9 and TRBJ1-6; no reliable D call. The CDR3 has 14 residues. Trimming left V 5 bases short and J 8 bases short, with 13 bases between. CDR1 SEHNR and CDR2 FQNEAQ come from the germline V gene (reference sequence). DNA for the CDR3: TGTGCCAGCAGCCAAGGGAGGGAACATTCACCCCTCCACTTT. It codes for CASSQGREHSPLHF.

The chain is built from TRBV10-1 and TRBJ2-1, with 7 bases fitting TRBD1. The V gene end was trimmed by 0 bases and the J gene end by 3 bases; junction bases not matched to a gene: 5. This CDR3 is built from 16 residues. Germline V gives CDR1 WNHNN, CDR2 SYGVQD (reference sequence). The CDR3 sequence is CASSESQGVLYNEQFF. The CDR3 region has the DNA TGCGCCAGCAGTGAGTCTCAGGGGGTGCTCTACAATGAGCAGTTCTTC.

The rearrangement links TRBV29-1 to TRBJ2-3, with D perhaps TRBD1 (6 bases). V was trimmed by 3 bases and J by 6 bases, leaving 13 bases between them. This CDR3 comprises 13 residues. CDR1 SQVTM and CDR2 ANQGSEA come from the germline V gene. CDR3 region: CSVDRQGWDTQYF. In DNA form, the CDR3 reads TGCAGCGTTGATCGGCAGGGGTGGGATACGCAGTATTTT.

The V and J genes are TRBV3-1 (or the pseudogene TRBV3-2) and TRBJ2-7; a weak D match, TRBD1 (5 bases). Germline CDR1 and CDR2: LGHDT and YNNKEL (reference sequence). The CDR3 spans 14 residues. V shed 1 base and J shed 10 bases, with 17 bases lying between them. The CDR3 reads CASSQAGRVKGQYF. The CDR3 DNA reads TGTGCCAGCAGCCAAGCCGGCAGGGTAAAGGGACAGTACTTC.

The chain recombines TRBV5-1 with TRBJ1-4, with TRBD1 identical over 8 bases. The CDR3 runs 16 residues. Germline V gene lookup returns CDR1 SGHRS and CDR2 YFSETQ. Trimming took 4 bases from V and 8 from J; bases not matched to a gene: 13. Here the CDR3 reads CASSLNLGQGGEKLFF. The CDR3 DNA follows: TGCGCCAGCAGCCTAAACCTCGGACAGGGAGGCGAAAAACTGTTTTTT.

This clone was seen a single time. V and J are TRBV6-4 and TRBJ2-1, with 8 positions matching TRBD2. The CDR3 totals 15 residues. V dropped 6 bases and J dropped 7; count of bases not matched to a gene: 11. The germline CDR1 and CDR2 sequences are MRHNA and SNTAGT. This CDR3 is CASSPGLGGPNEQFF. DNA of the CDR3: TGTGCCAGCAGCCCGGGACTAGGGGGGCCTAATGAGCAGTTCTTC.

The chain carries TRBV9 and TRBJ1-5; 9 bases are shared with TRBD1. The CDR3 has 14 amino acids. The trim removed 4 bases at V and 7 bases at J, leaving 6 bases unmatched. The germline V gene has CDR1 SGDLS and CDR2 YYNGEE. For the CDR3, the DNA is TGTGCCAGCAGCATCGGGACAGGGTACCAGCCCCAGCATTTT. This codes for CASSIGTGYQPQHF. Based on the CDR3 plus reference TRBV9 and TRBJ1-5, the full variable domain is DSGVTQTPKHLITATGQRVTLRCSPRSGDLSVYWYQQSLDQGLQFLIQYYNGEERAKGNILERFSAQQFPDLHSELNLSSLELGDSALYFCASSIGTGYQPQHFGDGTRLSIL.

The chain has TRBV11-3 and TRBJ2-3; D remains unclear. This CDR3 has 15 residues. With 0 bases removed from V and 0 bases from J, the gap between germline ends came to 7 bases. CDR1 and CDR2 (germline): SGHNT, YENEEA. The CDR3 DNA follows: TGTGCCAGCAGCTTAGATGGTACTAGCACAGATACGCAGTATTTT. Its translation: CASSLDGTSTDTQYF.

A remark on this clone: The final CDR3 position lacks the conserved phenylalanine or tryptophan, pointing to a likely read error. The DNA is omitted, as the CDR3 cannot be located on it reliably, and the CDR3 follows TCRdb's listing. V usage is TRBV25-1 and J usage is TRBJ2-3; TRBD2 is the table's D call, not checked against the DNA. CDR1 MGHDK and CDR2 SYGVNS come from the germline V gene. The CDR3 adds up to 13 amino acids, both ends counted. The CDR3 spells CASSADGRPGLPP.

The gene calls are TRBV7-8 and TRBJ2-1, with TRBD2 matching 11 bases. This CDR3 has 15 residues. The germline CDR1 and CDR2 sequences are SGHVS and FQNEAQ. The trim removed 3 bases at V and 12 bases at J, leaving 10 bases unmatched. The CDR3 DNA reads TGTGCCAGCAGCTTTTTCGCTAGCGGGGGGAACAGGCAGTTCTTC. Its translation: CASSFFASGGNRQFF.

This clone has a single count. The chain couples TRBV6-4 to TRBJ1-2, with 7 positions matching TRBD1. The V and J ends lost 0 bases and 8 bases, in that order; junction bases with no gene match: 3. Germline CDR1 reads MRHNA; CDR2 reads SNTAGT. This CDR3 spans 13 amino acids. CDR3 residues: CASSDSNRGGYTF. The CDR3 DNA reads as TGTGCCAGCAGTGACTCGAACAGGGGAGGCTACACCTTC.

The V call is TRBV6-1, the J call TRBJ2-7; a weak D match, TRBD2 (5 bases). The germline gives CDR1 MNHNS, CDR2 SASEGT. The V gene lost 0 bases and the J gene lost 4 bases, with 19 bases spanning the gap. The CDR3 sequence is 17 residues long. The CDR3 DNA is TGTGCCAGCAGTGAAGCAAGGAGGCTATTGAGTTTTTACGAGCAGTACTTC. This gives the protein CASSEARRLLSFYEQYF.

This clone was found a few times. The chain recombines TRBV14 with TRBJ2-7; D perhaps matches TRBD2 (6 bases). Trimming removed 0 bases from V and 7 bases from J, with 16 bases in between. Germline V lookup: CDR1 SGHDN, CDR2 FVKESK. This CDR3 contains 15 residues. DNA for the CDR3: TGTGCCAGCAGCCAAGATTCGCACTACCGGGGGGAGCAGTACTTC. As protein: CASSQDSHYRGEQYF.